This T cell receptor (beta chain) derives from a study of cytomegalovirus exposure and HLA in healthy donors. Study context: Most genotyped donors, over 70% of 398, had Caucasian-associated genetic ancestry.

Each of the donors was a healthy bone marrow donor. Germline lookup yields CDR1 SNHLY and CDR2 FYNNEI. The CDR3 spans 12 residues. Between the trimmed V and J ends, which lost 1 base and 4 bases, there was a span of 4 bases. This PCR relied on a set of 60 Vbeta primers and 13 Jbeta primers. Assay used: immunoSEQ multiplex PCR; TCRdb lists only in-frame clones, some missing. This table holds fewer than 180,000 clones, 79% found once. The chain couples TRBV2 to TRBJ1-1; D remains ambiguous. Sequencing was performed on PBMCs. The receptor was derived from a man over 45 in good health and CMV-seropositive. The CDR3 DNA follows: TGTGCCAGCAGTGAAGGGGCCACTGAAGCTTTCTTT. Translation gives CASSEGATEAFF.